This TCR beta chain was obtained from a study of T cells in Graves' hyperthyroidism and ophthalmopathy. About the research overall: Any treatment followed the collection of peripheral blood at initial diagnosis.

The investigators amplified TCR beta CDR3 regions from RNA transcripts. TCR CDR3 regions were first amplified by RT-PCR with HTBI primers. TCRdb reprocessed the multiplex PCR reads with MiXCR, giving one entry per CDR3 protein. This table holds around 520,000 distinct CDR3 sequences, 12% to 15% found once. Fresh peripheral blood, roughly 10 ml, was the source of the PBMCs. Unmatched junction bases numbered 8, after V lost 3 bases and J lost 9 bases. The CDR3 extends over 14 amino acids. Germline CDR1 DFQATT, CDR2 SNEGSKA (reference sequence). Sequenced: blood. The gene calls are TRBV20-1 and TRBJ1-6; 7 bases are shared with TRBD1. This sequence was found in a woman in her thirties or forties with Graves' hyperthyroidism. In nucleotides, the CDR3 is TGCAGTGCTAGTTTTGCAGGGGGTAGTTCACCCCTCCACTTT. As protein: CSASFAGGSSPLHF.